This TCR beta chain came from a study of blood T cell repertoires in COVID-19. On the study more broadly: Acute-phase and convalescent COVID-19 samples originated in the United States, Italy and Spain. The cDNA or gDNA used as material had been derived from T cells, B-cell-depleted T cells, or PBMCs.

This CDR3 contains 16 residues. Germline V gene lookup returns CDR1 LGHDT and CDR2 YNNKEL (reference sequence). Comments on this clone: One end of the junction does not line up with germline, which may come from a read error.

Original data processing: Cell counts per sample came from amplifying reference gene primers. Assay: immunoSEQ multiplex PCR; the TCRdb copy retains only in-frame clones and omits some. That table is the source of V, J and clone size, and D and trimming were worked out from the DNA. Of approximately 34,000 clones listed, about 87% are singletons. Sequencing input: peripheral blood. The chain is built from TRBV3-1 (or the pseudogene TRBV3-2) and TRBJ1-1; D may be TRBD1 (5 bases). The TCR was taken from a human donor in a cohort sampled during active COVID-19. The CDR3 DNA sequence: TGTGCCAGCAGCCTTTTACGGGGCGGCGGGAACCCTGAAGCTTTCTTT. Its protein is CASSLLRGGGNPEAFF.